This T cell receptor beta chain was sequenced for a study of blood T cell repertoires in COVID-19 (TCRdb year 2020). Some background on the complete study: Samples covering the acute and convalescent phases of COVID-19 were provided by collaborators in the United States, Italy and Spain. The repertoires were released in a freely available public database meant as a resource for research on the immune response to SARS-CoV-2. A de-identified subject ID, COVID-19 status, age in years and sex were almost always included in the sample metadata. The samples were drawn from the first 160 participants of the ongoing ImmuneRACE study and from over a thousand subjects provided by 6 global collaborators. The material from the prospective study consisted of cDNA or gDNA derived from T cells, B-cell-depleted T cells, or PBMCs. Where available, HLA class I and class II types were obtained from metadata supplied by the sample provider rather than from assay-based typing. The dataset comprised deeply sampled blood TCRbeta repertoires from subjects exposed to, actively infected with, or recovered from COVID-19. Study-wide conclusions, independent of this receptor: Clinical and demographic metadata were provided uncurated, with the amount varying by source and participant.

TCRbeta CDR3 regions were amplified from genomic DNA by means of the immunoSEQ Assay, a bias-controlled multiplex PCR. Per the original workflow: The number of nucleated cells in each sample was estimated by amplification of reference gene primers within the assay. To quantify the absolute abundance of each unique TCRbeta CDR3 rearrangement, sequence reads were collapsed and filtered. For each sample, productive Simpson clonality was calculated as the square root of Simpson's diversity index across productive rearrangements. As stored in TCRdb, this immuneACCESS dataset retains in-frame rearrangements with V and J assigned. A fraction of the clones does not appear; measured against another copy, unresolved V genes explain less than half of the discrepancy, and the remainder lacks a known reason. V and J calls and clone size are those listed in that table; D and trimming were worked out from the DNA. The sample data list 300,000 to 450,000 clones, and about 90% of these were observed just once. Around 0.92% of the sample goes to the ten largest clones.

Trimming takes 7 bases from V and 6 bases from J, and the germline ends sit 13 bases apart. CDR1 and CDR2, looked up from the germline V gene, are MNHEY and SVGAGI. The CDR3, cysteine through phenylalanine, is 13 amino acids long. Only the CDR3 portion is preserved as DNA: 39 bases, with reading frame beginning at the first base. Turning to this clone: It lacks a known antigen. No base-level quality is on record; no much larger clone is a single base apart.

Enrolling through a virtual design, the prospective study's participants ranged in age from roughly 18 to 90 years and lived across roughly 23 United States geographic areas. To assign participants to cohorts, the prospective study relied on clinical history that participants themselves reported in a screening survey and a study questionnaire. Exposed participants were defined as having been in contact with someone with a PCR-confirmed or clinician-diagnosed COVID-19 case within 2 weeks of study entry. Mobile phlebotomists in the prospective study collected whole blood, serum and a nasopharyngeal or oropharyngeal swab from every participant. Participants in the prospective study had the option to provide additional blood draws and questionnaires over a 2-month period. Before DNA extraction, blood samples from the prospective study were shipped at room temperature or frozen.

The source material was PBMCs or T cells enriched from blood (not recorded which). This TCR was recovered from a woman aged 25 to 45 who had been exposed to COVID-19. The rearranged chain carries TRBV6-5 and TRBJ2-1; possibly the D gene is TRBD2, per 5 matching bases. The nucleotides read TGTGCCAGCACCGGCGTAGAGGGCAATGAGCAGTTCTTC. Its protein is CASTGVEGNEQFF.